This passage covers 9 T cell receptor beta chains from one sample sequenced in a study of CD8+CD57+ T cells in acquired aplastic anemia. The TCR beta profiling, which covered VDJ combination and CDR3 sequence, was carried out using genomic DNA as the template. TCRdb passed the reads through MiXCR, listing each CDR3 protein once. This table has 150,000 to 200,000 distinct CDR3 sequences, 40% to 55% appearing once. The sample taken for sequencing was sorted CD4+, CD8+, or CD8+CD57+ T cells (not recorded which) from PBMCs. Every receptor here comes from a human donor in good health.

This clonotype was seen many times. The chain is built from TRBV5-1 and TRBJ2-7, with a tentative D call TRBD1 (5 bases). Germline V CDR1 and CDR2: SGHRS, YFSETQ. Trimming removed 2 bases from V and 4 bases from J, with 13 bases in between. This CDR3 region has 14 residues. The CDR3 protein is CASSFAREGYEQYF. As DNA, the CDR3 is TGCGCCAGCAGCTTCGCCAGGGAAGGGTACGAGCAGTACTTC.

This clonotype was counted between two and nine times. This chain uses TRBV24-1 with TRBJ2-1, with D hard to call. Germline CDR1 and CDR2: KGHDR and SFDVKD. This CDR3 has 12 residues. V shed 9 bases and J shed 5 bases, with 10 bases lying between them. The chain's CDR3 is CATSGWDNEQFF. The CDR3, as DNA: TGTGCCACCTCTGGATGGGACAATGAGCAGTTCTTC.

This clonotype was counted ten times or more. The V call is TRBV9, the J call TRBJ1-2, with D possibly TRBD1 on 6 matching bases. Per germline, CDR1 SGDLS and CDR2 YYNGEE. V dropped 4 bases and J dropped 8 bases, with 12 bases sitting between them. This CDR3 is built from 12 residues. CDR3 residues: CASSPTGGGYTF. The CDR3 DNA reads TGTGCCAGCAGCCCGACAGGTGGGGGCTACACCTTC.

V usage is TRBV10-3 and J usage is TRBJ1-1, with 8 bases that match TRBD1. Per the germline V gene, CDR1 is ENHRY and CDR2 is SYGVKD. Losses at the gene ends were 2 bases for V and 1 base for J; bases not matched to a gene: 6. The CDR3 loop spans 16 amino acids. In DNA, the CDR3 is TGTGCCATCAGTGAGAACAGGGGGTGGGGGAACACTGAAGCTTTCTTT. It yields the protein CAISENRGWGNTEAFF.

The chain recombines TRBV19 with TRBJ1-5; TRBD1 is a possible D gene (5 bases). Trimming removed 0 bases from V and 2 bases from J, with 8 bases in between. The CDR3 covers 15 residues. Germline CDR1 is LNHDA and CDR2 is SQIVND (reference sequence). The CDR3 protein is CASSIDRAGNQPQHF. The CDR3, as DNA: TGTGCCAGTAGTATAGACAGGGCCGGCAATCAGCCCCAGCATTTT.

There are many counts of this clonotype. The V gene is TRBV12-3 or TRBV12-4, the J gene TRBJ2-1; D call uncertain. CDR3 length: 13 amino acids. V was clipped by 2 bases and J by 5 bases, with 7 bases between them. The CDR3 loop reads CASSLRRNNEQFF. The CDR3, as DNA: TGTGCCAGCAGTTTAAGGCGGAACAATGAGCAGTTCTTC.

V and J are TRBV10-3 and TRBJ1-1; D gene ambiguous. CDR1 is ENHRY, CDR2 SYGVKD, per germline. This CDR3 is built from 11 residues. V was shortened by 6 bases and J by 0 bases, with 2 bases between the two germline ends. The CDR3 sequence: CAIRLNTEAFF. The CDR3 coding sequence is TGTGCCATCAGGTTGAACACTGAAGCTTTCTTT.

This clonotype was observed many times. This rearrangement joins TRBV7-9 to TRBJ2-2; no reliable D call. The CDR3 is made up of 15 amino acids. CDR1 SEHNR and CDR2 FQNEAQ come from the germline V gene (reference sequence). With 6 bases removed from V and 0 bases from J, the gap between germline ends came to 11 bases. As DNA, the CDR3 is TGTGCCAGCAGTCCAGACACCGCGAACACCGGGGAGCTGTTTTTT. Protein sequence: CASSPDTANTGELFF.

This clonotype was observed many times. The chain recombines TRBV12-3 or TRBV12-4 with TRBJ2-6, with D perhaps TRBD2 (5 bases). The CDR3 is 15 residues long. V was clipped by 3 bases and J by 2 bases, with 8 bases between them. The CDR3 region has the DNA TGTGCCAGCAGTTTTCGGGAACCTGGGGCCAACGTCCTGACTTTC. This encodes CASSFREPGANVLTF.